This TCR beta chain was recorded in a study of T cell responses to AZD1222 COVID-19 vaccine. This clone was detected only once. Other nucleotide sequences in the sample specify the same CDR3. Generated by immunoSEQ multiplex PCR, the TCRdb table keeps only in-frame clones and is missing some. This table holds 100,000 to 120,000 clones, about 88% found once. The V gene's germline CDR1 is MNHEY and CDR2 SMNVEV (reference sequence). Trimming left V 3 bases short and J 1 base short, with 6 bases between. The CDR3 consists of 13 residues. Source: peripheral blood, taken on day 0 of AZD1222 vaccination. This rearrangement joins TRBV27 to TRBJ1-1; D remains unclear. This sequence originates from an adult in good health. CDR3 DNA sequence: TGTGCCAGCAGTTTTCGGGCGAACACTGAAGCTTTCTTT. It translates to CASSFRANTEAFF.